This T cell receptor (beta chain) was observed in a study of read filtering for tumor transcriptome and immune sequencing. The overall study: The cohort had over 16 men and some 13 women aged roughly 47 to 90, mean roughly 66 years. Study-wide results and limits: Compared with RNA-seq, IR-seq gave much higher clonotype depth and reliability.

The library was built from about 370 ng RNA with molecular barcoded adaptors for alpha/delta and beta/gamma chains. TCRdb re-analysed the reads in MiXCR, keeping a single row per CDR3 protein. The sample consists of roughly 130,000 distinct CDR3 sequences, roughly 13% of them appearing once. At least ten counts were recorded for this clonotype. Its antigen remains unknown. CDR1 GTSNPN and CDR2 SVGIG come from the germline V gene (reference sequence). V shed 3 bases and J 2 bases; nucleotides not matched to a gene: 4. This CDR3 contains 14 residues. The sequence was collected from a donor at least 40 years old with multiple myeloma. Sequenced input: a population of CD138-negative cells sorted from bone marrow. J is TRBJ2-1 and V is TRBV30, with 7 bases matching TRBD1. CDR3 in amino acids: CAWRRDSAYNEQFF. DNA of the CDR3: TGTGCCTGGAGACGGGACAGCGCCTACAATGAGCAGTTCTTC.